The entry below describes one T cell receptor beta chain. Its antigen is as yet unknown. The protocol attached unique molecular identifiers to individual cDNA molecules. TCRdb re-called the 5' RACE reads with MiXCR, one entry per CDR3 protein. The sample comprises some 26,000 distinct CDR3 sequences, 4% to 5% of which are singletons, and around 4.5% rests with the top ten. Germline lookup yields CDR1 MGHDK and CDR2 SYGVNS. V lost 4 bases to trimming and J lost 4 bases, with 13 bases between them. This CDR3 has 14 residues. This sample stems from a study of early T cells in non-severe SARS-CoV-2 infection. Turning to the study itself: Investigators sequenced bulk RNA drawn from unsorted whole blood, and chains remained unpaired.

Points from the study as a whole: VDJdb matching, biased toward anti-spike CD8 responses, missed private and CD4 specificities.

This receptor was taken from an adult who was a healthcare worker with PCR-confirmed SARS-CoV-2 infection or an uninfected control (not recorded which). The sequenced material came from whole blood. V usage is TRBV25-1 and J usage is TRBJ1-2; D is unclear. In nucleotides, the CDR3 is TGTGCCAGCAGTGTACCTCCCGACGGCTATGGCTACACCTTC. Protein: CASSVPPDGYGYTF.